The sequence of this TCR beta chain was determined in a study of cytomegalovirus exposure and HLA in healthy donors. At the level of the study: A previous analysis identified 117 million unique TCR beta sequences derived from 180 million or so T cells. Study-wide findings and caveats: Beyond CMV serostatus, there was no information to go on about immune exposure. Reportedly, fewer N-insertions than the approximately 680-donor mean appeared in an Asian-associated ancestry cluster in a later analysis.

Healthy bone marrow donors formed the donor group. V was pared by 4 bases and J by 7 bases, with 8 bases between. Germline CDR1 SGDLS, CDR2 YYNGEE. The CDR3 contains 11 residues. A note on this clone: Its antigen is still unknown.

The PCR contained 60 Vbeta and 13 Jbeta primers. Only in-frame clones appear in the TCRdb table, and some are missing; sequencing was by immunoSEQ multiplex PCR. The sample has 200,000 to 250,000 clones, about 85% seen once; the top ten hold 1% to 1.5%. The V gene is TRBV9, the J gene TRBJ1-1; D unclear. The receptor was derived from a human donor in good health. The sequenced sample was PBMCs. CDR3 sequence: CASSTIHEAFF. Written as DNA, the CDR3 is TGTGCCAGCAGCACAATCCATGAAGCTTTCTTT.